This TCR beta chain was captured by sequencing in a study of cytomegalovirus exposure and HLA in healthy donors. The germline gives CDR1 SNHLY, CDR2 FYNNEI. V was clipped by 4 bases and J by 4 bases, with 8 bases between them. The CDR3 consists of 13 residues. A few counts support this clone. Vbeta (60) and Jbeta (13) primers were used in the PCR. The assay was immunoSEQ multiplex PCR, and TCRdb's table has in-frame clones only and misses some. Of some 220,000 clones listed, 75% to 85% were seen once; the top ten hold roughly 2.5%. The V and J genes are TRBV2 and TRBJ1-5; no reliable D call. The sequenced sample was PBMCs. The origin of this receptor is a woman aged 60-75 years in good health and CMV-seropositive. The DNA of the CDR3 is TGTGCCAGCAGTGGAACGGGTAATCAGCCCCAGCATTTT. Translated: CASSGTGNQPQHF.